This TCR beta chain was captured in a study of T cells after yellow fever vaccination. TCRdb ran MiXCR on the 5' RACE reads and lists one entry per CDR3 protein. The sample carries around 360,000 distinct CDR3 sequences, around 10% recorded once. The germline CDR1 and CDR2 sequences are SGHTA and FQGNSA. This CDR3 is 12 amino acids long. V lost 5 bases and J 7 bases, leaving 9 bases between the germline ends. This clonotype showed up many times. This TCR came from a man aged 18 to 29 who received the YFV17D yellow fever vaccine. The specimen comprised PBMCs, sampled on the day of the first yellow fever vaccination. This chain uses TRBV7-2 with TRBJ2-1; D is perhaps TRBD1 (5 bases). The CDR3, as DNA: TGTGCCAGCAGCCAAGCAGGGAATGAGCAGTTCTTC. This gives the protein CASSQAGNEQFF.